The 9 T cell receptor beta chains given below trace back to one sample, sequenced in a study of cytomegalovirus exposure and HLA in healthy donors. Primers: 60 Vbeta forward and 13 Jbeta reverse. Sequencing used immunoSEQ multiplex PCR; TCRdb keeps in-frame clones, though not all of them. The table shows 140,000 to 150,000 clones, with approximately 81% occurring only once. Sequencing was done on a sample of PBMCs. The receptors here all came from a woman aged 40 to 49 in good health and CMV-seropositive.

This sequence joins TRBV16 and TRBJ1-2; possible D gene TRBD1, 6 bases. The V gene's germline CDR1 is KGHSY and CDR2 FQNENV. This CDR3 spans 15 amino acids. V was shortened by 4 bases and J by 4 bases, with 16 bases between the two germline ends. The CDR3 DNA follows: TGTGCCAGCAGCCTTAACCGGGACACCCCCTATGGCTACACCTTC. Translating gives CASSLNRDTPYGYTF.

V gene TRBV10-3 combines with J gene TRBJ1-2, with 7 bases aligning to TRBD1. Germline V gene data show CDR1 as ENHRY and CDR2 as SYGVKD. This CDR3 spans 15 amino acids. The junction had 11 bases not matched to a gene; V was cut back by 6 bases and J by 4 bases. The CDR3 sequence: CAISQGGASPYGYTF. The CDR3 DNA is TGTGCCATCAGCCAAGGGGGCGCAAGCCCCTATGGCTACACCTTC.

The CDR3 bases are TGCGCCAGCAGCTCCCTGACAGGCGATGAAGCTTTCTTT. Residues: CASSSLTGDEAFF. This chain joins TRBV5-1 and TRBJ1-1; tentative D call: TRBD1 (6 bases). The germline V gene has CDR1 SGHRS and CDR2 YFSETQ. V was pared by 3 bases and J by 7 bases, with 13 bases between. The CDR3 length is 13 residues.

This chain joins TRBV5-1 and TRBJ2-2; tentatively, D is TRBD2 (5 bases). Trimming stripped 0 bases from V and 6 bases from J, with 15 bases between. Germline loops: CDR1 SGHRS, CDR2 YFSETQ. The CDR3 sequence is 16 residues long. CDR3 DNA: TGCGCCAGCAGCTTGGCCGTGGGGAGCGGCGCCGGGGAGCTGTTTTTT. Translating gives CASSLAVGSGAGELFF.

The rearrangement links TRBV12-5 to TRBJ2-3; 7 bases are a match to TRBD1. CDR1 and CDR2 from the germline V gene are LGHNT and FRNRAP. The CDR3 has 13 amino acids. The ends lost 5 bases at V and 4 bases at J; junction bases unmatched: 3. Written as DNA, the CDR3 is TGTGCTAGTGGTCGACAGGGCTCAGATACGCAGTATTTT. Its translation is CASGRQGSDTQYF.

The V call is TRBV2, the J call TRBJ2-7; TRBD1 matches at 9 bases. This CDR3 is built from 16 residues. Germline V CDR1 and CDR2: SNHLY, FYNNEI. After removal of 4 bases from V and 4 bases from J, the junction contained 11 bases not matched to a gene. The CDR3 bases are TGTGCCAGCAGTGCCCGAGGGACAGGGCCCCTATACGAGCAGTACTTC. The encoded protein is CASSARGTGPLYEQYF.

The rearrangement joins TRBV6-5 to TRBJ1-1, with D possibly matching TRBD1 (5 bases). V gave up 0 bases and J gave up 2 bases, with 10 bases separating them. This CDR3 is 15 amino acids long. Germline assignment: CDR1 MNHEY and CDR2 SVGAGI. CDR3 nucleotides: TGTGCCAGCAGTTACTCTGGCAGGGCAAACACTGAAGCTTTCTTT. Translated: CASSYSGRANTEAFF.

The chain uses TRBV5-1 and TRBJ2-3, with D perhaps TRBD1 (6 bases). The CDR3 has 16 residues. Trimming shortened V by 5 bases and J by 2 bases, and 18 bases separated the two germline ends. Per germline, CDR1 SGHRS and CDR2 YFSETQ. The CDR3 nucleotides are TGCGCCAGCAGAATTTCGACGAGGGGGATCACAGATACGCAGTATTTT. Translating gives CASRISTRGITDTQYF.

The chain employs TRBV6-6 and TRBJ2-3; D remains unclear. The CDR3 totals 14 residues. From germline, CDR1 is MNHNY and CDR2 SVGAGI (reference sequence). V lost 2 bases to trimming and J lost 4 bases, with 10 bases between them. CDR3 loop: CASSYEASSDTQYF. DNA for the CDR3: TGTGCCAGCAGTTACGAGGCCTCCTCAGATACGCAGTATTTT.